The T cell receptor (beta chain) described here comes from a study of blood T cell repertoires in COVID-19. Study overall: Samples taken during acute and convalescent COVID-19 were collected in the United States, Italy and Spain. Nucleic acid was either cDNA or gDNA, and it came from T cells, B-cell-depleted T cells, or PBMCs.

In the source study's methods: How many nucleated cells were present was estimated from reference gene primer amplification. The table came from immunoSEQ multiplex PCR; TCRdb's copy has only in-frame clones and leaves some out. V and J calls and clone size come straight from that table; D and trimming were deduced from the DNA. The data contain about 260,000 clones, about nine tenths of them singletons. This TCR came from a woman in her 40s who had recovered from COVID-19. The specimen sequenced was peripheral blood.

CDR3 sequence reads: CAWSPRVASSGNTIYF. As DNA, the CDR3 is TGTGCCTGGAGCCCGCGGGTGGCGTCCTCTGGAAACACCATATATTTT. The gene calls are TRBV30 and TRBJ1-3; D not certain. Germline CDR1 and CDR2: GTSNPN and SVGIG (reference sequence). The CDR3 runs 16 residues. Trimming pared 3 bases from V and 0 bases from J, leaving 15 bases between.